This record looks at one T cell receptor beta chain sequence and its context. Germline CDR1 reads MNHNY; CDR2 reads SVGAGI (reference sequence). V was cut by 6 bases and J by 1 base, with 9 bases left in between. The CDR3 runs to 13 residues. The data were taken from a study of Graves' ophthalmopathy and Graves' hyperthyroidism. The sequenced template was RNA, covering the TCR beta CDR3 region. Investigators did first-round RT-PCR with HTBI primers, then second-round multiplex PCR. MiXCR was run by TCRdb on the multiplex PCR reads, yielding one entry per CDR3 protein. Of roughly 220,000 distinct CDR3 sequences listed, around 50% are singletons.

This sequence originates from an adult man with Graves' ophthalmopathy. Specimen: peripheral blood. The rearrangement uses TRBV6-6 and TRBJ1-1; D gene unclear. Here the CDR3 reads CASRVDGNTEAFF. As DNA, the CDR3 is TGTGCCAGCAGGGTGGACGGGAACACTGAAGCTTTCTTT.